Presented here are 21 T cell receptor beta chains from one specimen sequenced in a study of blood T cell repertoires in COVID-19. Clones were sequenced by immunoSEQ multiplex PCR, and TCRdb holds only the in-frame ones, with some missing. The sample lists approximately 270,000 clones; 70% to 90% were seen once. Sequencing used peripheral blood. The receptor set was obtained from a woman aged 70-85 years with acute or convalescent COVID-19.

As to this clone: Other nucleotide sequences from this sample produce the same CDR3. This chain links TRBV5-1 with TRBJ1-1; no definite D call. Germline CDR1 and CDR2: SGHRS and YFSETQ. Between the trimmed V and J ends, which lost 0 bases and 0 bases, there was a span of 9 bases. The CDR3 covers 15 residues. The CDR3 DNA reads as TGCGCCAGCAGCTTGGGCGCAGGTTTGAACACTGAAGCTTTCTTT. It encodes CASSLGAGLNTEAFF.

The V and J genes are TRBV10-3 and TRBJ2-1, with a tentative D call TRBD2 (6 bases). V was trimmed by 4 bases and J by 2 bases, leaving 12 bases between them. Germline CDR1 and CDR2: ENHRY and SYGVKD. This CDR3 spans 15 amino acids. The CDR3 DNA reads as TGTGCCATCAGTGGTCGGGGGACCCCCTACAATGAGCAGTTCTTC. This translates into CAISGRGTPYNEQFF.

J is TRBJ2-5 and V is TRBV2; D unresolved. Trimming took 6 bases from V and 5 from J, leaving 13 bases between them. The CDR3 spans 13 residues. Germline CDR1 reads SNHLY; CDR2 reads FYNNEI. CDR3 amino acids: CASREAHTETQYF. The CDR3 nucleotides are TGTGCCAGCAGAGAGGCCCACACGGAGACCCAGTACTTC.

V gene TRBV11-2 combines with J gene TRBJ2-3; 11 nucleotides agree with TRBD1. The CDR3 spans 14 residues. The ends lost 4 bases at V and 3 bases at J; junction bases unmatched: 0. Germline assignment: CDR1 SGHAT and CDR2 FQNNGV. CDR3 DNA sequence: TGTGCCAGCAGCTGGGACAGGGGGACAGATACGCAGTATTTT. Translation: CASSWDRGTDTQYF.

This clone was found a few times. Other DNA sequences from this sample encode an identical CDR3 as well. CDR3 protein: CASSFSRGTEAFF. The CDR3 bases are TGTGCCAGCAGTTTTTCACGGGGCACTGAAGCTTTCTTT. V usage is TRBV12-3 or TRBV12-4 and J usage is TRBJ1-1; D call uncertain. This CDR3 region has 13 residues. V was cut by 3 bases and J by 4 bases, with 9 bases left in between.

The chain joins TRBV18 to TRBJ2-1; possibly TRBD1 for D (6 bases). The CDR3 runs 14 residues. With 3 bases removed from V and 3 bases from J, the gap between germline ends came to 9 bases. Germline V gives CDR1 KGHSH, CDR2 LQKENI. The CDR3 loop reads CASSPDSNYNEQFF. Here the CDR3 DNA reads TGTGCCAGCTCACCGGACAGTAACTACAATGAGCAGTTCTTC.

The V and J genes are TRBV19 and TRBJ1-5, with TRBD1 matching 9 bases. CDR3 size: 16 residues. CDR1 and CDR2 from the germline V gene are LNHDA and SQIVND (reference sequence). V lost 7 bases and J lost 2; bases outside the gene matches: 9. CDR3 sequence: CASTPHRDRGNQPQHF. The CDR3 nucleotides read TGTGCCAGTACCCCACACCGGGACAGGGGCAATCAGCCCCAGCATTTT.

The J gene is TRBJ1-1, the V gene TRBV28; no firm D call. Germline loops: CDR1 MDHEN, CDR2 SYDVKM. The V and J ends lost 5 bases and 1 base respectively, with 5 bases between them. CDR3 length: 12 amino acids. The CDR3 coding sequence is TGTGCCAGCAGTCGGGGGAACACTGAAGCTTTCTTT. This translates into CASSRGNTEAFF. Combining the CDR3 with reference TRBV28 and TRBJ1-1 gives the whole variable domain DVKVTQSSRYLVKRTGEKVFLECVQDMDHENMFWYRQDPGLGLRLIYFSYDVKMKEKGDIPEGYSVSREKKERFSLILESASTNQTSMYLCASSRGNTEAFFGQGTRLTVV.

The rearrangement uses TRBV6-5 and TRBJ1-2; D not resolved. Trimming left V 5 bases short and J 8 bases short, with 15 bases between. CDR1 and CDR2 from the germline V gene are MNHEY and SVGAGI. This CDR3 region has 13 residues. CDR3 coding DNA: TGTGCCAGCAGTCCTACTCAGGCTAGCGGCTACACCTTC. Translating it yields CASSPTQASGYTF.

V gene TRBV2 combines with J gene TRBJ1-6; the match to TRBD1 covers 12 bases. CDR1 is SNHLY and CDR2 is FYNNEI in the germline V gene. V trimming: 10 bases; J trimming: 10 bases; junction bases outside the gene matches: 8. The CDR3 runs to 14 residues. The CDR3 sequence is CATEDGTGGSPLHF. DNA of the CDR3: TGTGCCACCGAGGATGGGACAGGGGGCTCACCCCTCCACTTT.

This sequence joins TRBV12-3 or TRBV12-4 and TRBJ1-6; 7 nucleotides match TRBD1. The CDR3 spans 13 residues. J lost 9 bases, V lost 7 bases, and 6 bases had no gene match. In DNA, the CDR3 is TGTGCCAGCACCCGGGACAGAGTTTCACCCCTCCACTTT. It translates to CASTRDRVSPLHF.

V usage is TRBV19 and J usage is TRBJ1-1; no clear D gene. Looked up from germline, CDR1 is LNHDA and CDR2 is SQIVND (reference sequence). Trimming shortened V by 7 bases and J by 2 bases, and 14 bases separated the two germline ends. The CDR3 covers 14 residues. CDR3 amino acids: CASKEAGANTEAFF. The CDR3 DNA follows: TGTGCCAGTAAAGAGGCGGGAGCAAACACTGAAGCTTTCTTT.

CDR3 in amino acids: CASSSGAGRSETQYF. The CDR3 DNA follows: TGCGCCAGCAGCTCCGGGGCGGGGAGATCGGAGACCCAGTACTTC. The chain combines TRBV5-1 with TRBJ2-5, with D perhaps matching TRBD2 (6 bases). This CDR3 region has 15 residues. In germline, CDR1 is SGHRS, CDR2 YFSETQ. The V end lost 3 bases, the J end lost 5 bases, and 17 bases lay between the germline ends.

The chain links TRBV5-1 to TRBJ1-4, with 7 positions matching TRBD1. Germline lookup yields CDR1 SGHRS and CDR2 YFSETQ. The CDR3 is 15 residues long. With 4 bases clipped from V and 5 bases from J, the junction kept 8 bases outside the gene matches. The CDR3 here is CASSLTGKGNEKLFF. The CDR3 DNA is TGCGCCAGCAGCCTGACAGGGAAAGGGAATGAAAAACTGTTTTTT.

This clone has a single count. The chain combines TRBV12-3 or TRBV12-4 with TRBJ1-1; D perhaps matches TRBD1 (6 bases). The CDR3 totals 13 residues. Between the trimmed V and J ends, which lost 8 bases and 2 bases, there was a span of 12 bases. The CDR3, as DNA: TGTGCCAGCTCTACGGGACACAACACTGAAGCTTTCTTT. Amino acid sequence: CASSTGHNTEAFF.

The V gene is TRBV6-6, the J gene TRBJ1-3; the D gene is possibly TRBD1 (5 bases). This CDR3 region has 15 residues. Germline V gene sequence: CDR1 MNHNY, CDR2 SVGAGI (reference sequence). V dropped 6 bases and J dropped 0 bases, with 12 bases sitting between them. The CDR3 DNA is TGTGCCAGCAGCCTCGACAGTGTCTCTGGAAACACCATATATTTT. This translates into CASSLDSVSGNTIYF.

The J gene is TRBJ2-1, the V gene TRBV7-9, with TRBD1 identical over 12 bases. Trimming took 2 bases from V and 9 from J; bases not matched to a gene: 5. The CDR3 runs 15 residues. Per germline, CDR1 SEHNR and CDR2 FQNEAQ (reference sequence). The CDR3 coding sequence is TGTGCCAGCAGCTTACGGGACAGGGGGCTGGGTGAGCAGTTCTTC. Residues: CASSLRDRGLGEQFF.

The rearrangement links TRBV5-1 to TRBJ2-5; 8 bases match TRBD1. Trimming at V came to 0 bases and at J to 4 bases, leaving 5 bases not matched to a gene. CDR3 size: 15 residues. Germline CDR1 is SGHRS and CDR2 is YFSETQ. CDR3 sequence: CASSLDGTGTETQYF. DNA of the CDR3: TGCGCCAGCAGCTTGGACGGGACAGGTACAGAGACCCAGTACTTC.

The chain has TRBV12-3 or TRBV12-4 and TRBJ1-2; TRBD1 might be the D (6 bases). This CDR3 comprises 13 residues. V lost 4 bases and J 6 bases, leaving 12 bases between the germline ends. CDR3 residues: CASSYRENDGYTF. In DNA form, the CDR3 reads TGTGCCAGCAGTTACAGGGAAAATGATGGCTACACCTTC.

Points on this clone: The junction differs from germline at one of its ends, possibly a read error. This chain connects TRBV15 to TRBJ2-5, with D unclear. The CDR3 loop spans 14 amino acids. CDR1 LNHNV and CDR2 YYDKDF come from the germline V gene (reference sequence). The CDR3 DNA reads as TGTGCCACCACCAGAAAAGTTAGACAAGAGACCCAGTACTTC. As protein: CATTRKVRQETQYF.

This clone was recorded only once. The chain uses TRBV6-6 and TRBJ1-5; D gene ambiguous. V was pared by 2 bases and J by 5 bases, with 13 bases between. The CDR3 spans 15 residues. Germline lookup yields CDR1 MNHNY and CDR2 SVGAGI (reference sequence). CDR3 nucleotide sequence: TGTGCCAGCAGTTACCATAGAGGGAGCCATCAGCCCCAGCATTTT. Amino acid sequence: CASSYHRGSHQPQHF.